Each of the 32 T cell receptor beta chains below was sequenced from the same sample in a study of cytomegalovirus exposure and HLA in healthy donors. This PCR relied on a set of 60 Vbeta primers and 13 Jbeta primers. Clones were read by immunoSEQ multiplex PCR, and TCRdb kept only the in-frame ones, dropping some. The sample records around 160,000 clones, more than 60% being singletons. The sequenced sample was PBMCs. The receptors originated from a woman in her thirties or forties in good health and CMV-seropositive.

This clone came up once. The chain combines TRBV27 with TRBJ2-3, with TRBD2 matching 7 bases. V lost 3 bases, J lost 4 bases, and 10 bases stayed unmatched. This CDR3 comprises 16 residues. Germline V gives CDR1 MNHEY, CDR2 SMNVEV (reference sequence). The CDR3 nucleotides are TGTGCCAGCAGTTTTGATAGCCTAGCGGCCCCAGATACGCAGTATTTT. It yields the protein CASSFDSLAAPDTQYF.

The chain couples TRBV5-4 to TRBJ1-2; D gene unclear. Deletions cut 2 bases from V and 4 bases from J, with 6 bases between. CDR1 and CDR2 (germline): SGHNT, YYREEE (reference sequence). CDR3 length equals 12 residues. CDR3 DNA sequence: TGTGCCAGCAGCTTACAGACCTATGGCTACACCTTC. Its translation is CASSLQTYGYTF.

The CDR3 sequence is CSVRQGAGEQYF. CDR3 DNA: TGCAGCGTTCGACAGGGGGCAGGTGAGCAGTACTTC. This chain joins TRBV29-1 and TRBJ2-5; 10 nucleotides match TRBD1. Germline V lookup: CDR1 SQVTM, CDR2 ANQGSEA. The CDR3 extends over 12 amino acids. The ends lost 5 bases at V and 11 bases at J; junction bases unmatched: 8.

This clone was recorded once. V is TRBV7-2 and J is TRBJ2-2; a weak D match, TRBD2 (6 bases). The germline CDR1 and CDR2 sequences are SGHTA and FQGNSA. Trimming left V 6 bases short and J 2 bases short, with 13 bases between. CDR3 length equals 15 residues. The CDR3 DNA reads TGTGCCAGCAGACGGACTACGAGCAACACCGGGGAGCTGTTTTTT. It codes for CASRRTTSNTGELFF.

This sequence joins TRBV10-3 and TRBJ2-7, with D possibly matching TRBD1 (6 bases). The CDR3 contains 14 residues. The germline V and J ends were trimmed by 4 bases and 2 bases, with 12 bases remaining between them. Germline loops: CDR1 ENHRY, CDR2 SYGVKD. The CDR3 loop is CAISGGQSAYEQYF. CDR3 coding DNA: TGTGCCATCAGTGGGGGGCAGTCAGCCTACGAGCAGTACTTC.

This clone appeared once. The V call is TRBV4-1, the J call TRBJ2-7, with a weak D call TRBD1 (6 bases). Trimming took 0 bases from V and 4 from J, leaving 10 bases between them. CDR3 length equals 14 residues. CDR1 and CDR2 from the germline V gene are MGHRA and YSYEKL. CDR3 DNA: TGCGCCAGCAGCCAAGACGGCACAGGGTACGAGCAGTACTTC. It translates to CASSQDGTGYEQYF.

The rearrangement joins TRBV5-1 to TRBJ1-2; D call uncertain. In germline, CDR1 is SGHRS, CDR2 YFSETQ. The CDR3 sequence is 15 residues long. Trimming left V 1 base short and J 1 base short, with 11 bases between. The chain's CDR3 is CASSLRQAGNYGYTF. The CDR3 DNA reads as TGCGCCAGCAGCTTGCGCCAGGCGGGTAACTATGGCTACACCTTC.

V is TRBV5-1 and J is TRBJ2-3, with 10 bases identical to TRBD1. CDR3 length: 15 amino acids. Germline CDR1 reads SGHRS; CDR2 reads YFSETQ. With 7 bases clipped from V and 0 bases from J, the junction kept 5 bases outside the gene matches. The CDR3, as DNA: TGCGCCAGCGGGGGACAGGGGATTAGCACAGATACGCAGTATTTT. Translation: CASGGQGISTDTQYF.

In its sample, this clone was seen once. The J gene is TRBJ2-3, the V gene TRBV28; 8 nucleotides agree with TRBD2. V shed 7 bases and J 6 bases; nucleotides not matched to a gene: 12. Germline values: CDR1 MDHEN, CDR2 SYDVKM. The CDR3 sequence is 15 residues long. The CDR3, as DNA: TGTGCCAGCAAAGCCCCGGGACTAGAAATGGATACGCAGTATTTT. Protein product: CASKAPGLEMDTQYF.

As concerns this clone: Additional DNA sequences in this sample encode the identical CDR3. This chain links TRBV6-1 with TRBJ2-1; tentative D call: TRBD2 (5 bases). The germline V gene has CDR1 MNHNS and CDR2 SASEGT. The ends were cut back, 2 bases at V and 7 bases at J, with 12 bases in the middle. The CDR3 loop spans 14 amino acids. CDR3 region: CASSELDSANEQFF. CDR3 DNA sequence: TGTGCCAGCAGTGAATTGGACTCGGCTAATGAGCAGTTCTTC.

This chain connects TRBV7-9 to TRBJ1-5, with 11 positions matching TRBD1. Germline V gene data show CDR1 as SEHNR and CDR2 as FQNEAQ (reference sequence). The V and J ends lost 5 bases and 6 bases, in that order; junction bases with no gene match: 6. The CDR3 length is 15 residues. CDR3 coding DNA: TGTGCCAGCAGCCAGGGACAGGGGGGGAGTCAGCCCCAGCATTTT. Its translation: CASSQGQGGSQPQHF.

The table lists this clone with a count of one. The rearrangement links TRBV5-1 to TRBJ2-1; 7 positions match TRBD2. The junction had 12 bases not matched to a gene; V was cut back by 4 bases and J by 14 bases. Per the germline V gene, CDR1 is SGHRS and CDR2 is YFSETQ. CDR3 size: 13 residues. The CDR3 coding sequence is TGCGCCAGCAGCCGCGGACTAGATTTGAGCAAGTTCTTC. This sequence encodes CASSRGLDLSKFF.

This rearrangement joins TRBV4-3 to TRBJ2-5; 7 bases are shared with TRBD2. The J call may be in error: the DNA end matches TRBJ2-7 better. Germline values: CDR1 LGHNA, CDR2 YSLEER. This CDR3 has 16 amino acids. CDR3 sequence: CASSQSPGLPTYEQYF. The CDR3 coding sequence is TGCGCCAGCAGCCAAAGCCCGGGACTACCAACCTACGAGCAGTACTTC.

The chain combines TRBV18 with TRBJ2-1; TRBD2 matches 16 bases. J lost 14 bases, V lost 3 bases, and 13 bases had no gene match. This CDR3 is built from 17 residues. Germline CDR1 reads KGHSH; CDR2 reads LQKENI. The CDR3 loop is CASSPIDGTSGRAVKFF. The CDR3 DNA is TGTGCCAGCTCACCGATCGACGGGACTAGCGGGAGGGCCGTCAAGTTCTTC.

This chain uses TRBV5-1 with TRBJ2-5, with a possible D match to TRBD1 (5 bases). This CDR3 has 14 residues. Germline CDR1 reads SGHRS; CDR2 reads YFSETQ. The V and J ends lost 2 bases and 1 base respectively, with 9 bases between them. The DNA of the CDR3 is TGCGCCAGCAGCTTACAGGAGCTCCAAGAGACCCAGTACTTC. It specifies CASSLQELQETQYF.

The chain carries TRBV11-2 and TRBJ2-7; TRBD2 is a possible D gene (6 bases). This CDR3 has 15 residues. Germline V gene sequence: CDR1 SGHAT, CDR2 FQNNGV. V shed 3 bases and J shed 0 bases, with 12 bases lying between them. In nucleotides, the CDR3 is TGTGCCAGCAGCTTTATCCCGACTAGCTCCTACGAGCAGTACTTC. Translated: CASSFIPTSSYEQYF.

This chain joins TRBV28 and TRBJ1-6, with unresolved D. Trimming removed 5 bases from V and 7 bases from J, with 15 bases in between. The CDR3 covers 15 residues. Looked up from germline, CDR1 is MDHEN and CDR2 is SYDVKM. The CDR3 DNA follows: TGTGCCAGCAGTGGAGACGGACTCGGGAATTCACCCCTCCACTTT. Translation gives CASSGDGLGNSPLHF.

V usage is TRBV29-1 and J usage is TRBJ1-2; D may be TRBD1 (6 bases). The germline V and J ends were trimmed by 3 bases and 12 bases, with 20 bases remaining between them. Germline CDR1 reads SQVTM; CDR2 reads ANQGSEA. This CDR3 comprises 13 residues. This CDR3 is CSVEPNTGQENTF. CDR3 nucleotide sequence: TGCAGCGTTGAGCCGAACACAGGGCAGGAGAACACCTTC.

The V gene is TRBV5-5, the J gene TRBJ1-4, with D tentatively TRBD1 (6 bases). The CDR3 sequence is 15 residues long. Germline lookup yields CDR1 SGHKS and CDR2 YYEKEE (reference sequence). Trimming removed 0 bases from V and 7 bases from J, with 13 bases in between. In DNA form, the CDR3 reads TGTGCCAGCAGCTTGGCAGGGGCCTTTAGTGAAAAACTGTTTTTT. Translating gives CASSLAGAFSEKLFF.

This rearrangement joins TRBV11-1 to TRBJ1-1; no definite D call. CDR1 is SGHAT, CDR2 FQDESV, per germline (reference sequence). This CDR3 is 13 amino acids long. Trimming shortened V by 5 bases and J by 4 bases, and 11 bases separated the two germline ends. The CDR3 loop reads CASSMGERTEAFF. The CDR3 bases are TGTGCCAGCAGCATGGGAGAGCGCACTGAAGCTTTCTTT.

The genes are TRBV5-5 and TRBJ2-7; 10 bases align to TRBD1. The germline V gene has CDR1 SGHKS and CDR2 YYEKEE (reference sequence). The V gene end was trimmed by 2 bases and the J gene end by 5 bases; junction bases not matched to a gene: 10. The CDR3 runs to 16 residues. The CDR3 coding sequence is TGTGCCAGCAGCTTTCCGGGACAGGGGACGTTCGACGAGCAGTACTTC. This gives the protein CASSFPGQGTFDEQYF.

This clone was counted a few times. This chain joins TRBV6-1 and TRBJ1-2; D not certain. The V gene's germline CDR1 is MNHNS and CDR2 SASEGT. V was pared by 7 bases and J by 4 bases, with 13 bases between. The CDR3 is made up of 13 amino acids. The CDR3 DNA reads as TGTGCCAGCAAACTGACGGAGAGCTATGGCTACACCTTC. This translates into CASKLTESYGYTF.

This clone was seen once. This rearrangement joins TRBV19 to TRBJ2-4; 8 bases agree with TRBD1. Germline V gene sequence: CDR1 LNHDA, CDR2 SQIVND (reference sequence). Trimming removed 3 bases from V and 6 bases from J; junction bases left unmatched: 4. The CDR3 totals 14 residues. The CDR3 is CASSIRGRSNIQYF. The CDR3, as DNA: TGTGCCAGTAGTATCAGGGGGCGATCAAACATTCAGTACTTC. The full variable domain, its missing parts supplied by reference TRBV19 and TRBJ2-4, is DGGITQSPKYLFRKEGQNVTLSCEQNLNHDAMYWYRQDPGQGLRLIYYSQIVNDFQKGDIAEGYSVSREKKESFPLTVTSAQKNPTAFYLCASSIRGRSNIQYFGAGTRLSVL.

The gene calls are TRBV6-5 and TRBJ2-5, with 8 bases fitting TRBD2. The J call is uncertain, as TRBJ2-7 better fits the DNA end. The germline V gene encodes CDR1 MNHEY and CDR2 SVGAGI. The CDR3 extends over 15 amino acids. The CDR3, as DNA: TGTGCCAGCAGTTACTCGGGGAGCGGGAGAGGCGAGCAGTACTTC. It translates to CASSYSGSGRGEQYF.

This clone was observed a single time. The chain uses TRBV11-2 and TRBJ2-7; 7 nucleotides match TRBD2. The CDR3 runs to 14 residues. CDR1 SGHAT and CDR2 FQNNGV come from the germline V gene. The trim removed 1 base at V and 2 bases at J, leaving 2 bases unmatched. CDR3 amino acids: CASSLASGAYEQYF. For the CDR3, the DNA is TGTGCCAGCAGCTTAGCTAGCGGAGCCTACGAGCAGTACTTC.

The chain couples TRBV9 to TRBJ1-4; 11 bases agree with TRBD1. Germline CDR1 and CDR2: SGDLS and YYNGEE. There are 17 residues in the CDR3. Trimming at V came to 3 bases and at J to 4 bases, leaving 8 bases not matched to a gene. The CDR3 sequence: CASSDPGQGVLNEKLFF. For the CDR3, the DNA is TGTGCCAGCAGCGATCCGGGACAGGGGGTCCTTAATGAAAAACTGTTTTTT.

In its sample, this clone was seen a few times. This CDR3 reads CATSRVLTLELFF. The CDR3 DNA reads as TGTGCCACCAGCAGAGTTTTAACCCTAGAGCTGTTTTTT. The V and J genes are TRBV15 and TRBJ2-2; unclear D gene. In germline, CDR1 is LNHNV, CDR2 YYDKDF (reference sequence). The CDR3 runs 13 residues. Trimming removed 1 base from V and 11 bases from J, with 11 bases in between.

This chain joins TRBV5-8 and TRBJ2-6; D possibly corresponds to TRBD1 (6 bases). CDR3 length: 16 residues. The V and J ends lost 0 bases and 3 bases respectively, with 10 bases between them. Germline CDR1 reads SGHTS; CDR2 reads YDEGEE. In nucleotides, the CDR3 is TGTGCCAGCAGCTTGGAACAGGGCTATGGGGCCAACGTCCTGACTTTC. Amino acid sequence: CASSLEQGYGANVLTF.

The V gene is TRBV19, the J gene TRBJ2-7, with D perhaps matching TRBD2 (5 bases). This CDR3 is built from 13 residues. In germline, CDR1 is LNHDA, CDR2 SQIVND (reference sequence). The V and J ends lost 3 bases and 4 bases respectively, with 10 bases between them. CDR3 sequence reads: CASSMRAYYEQYF. DNA of the CDR3: TGTGCCAGTAGTATGAGGGCCTATTACGAGCAGTACTTC. The full variable domain, rest sourced from reference TRBV19 and TRBJ2-7, is DGGITQSPKYLFRKEGQNVTLSCEQNLNHDAMYWYRQDPGQGLRLIYYSQIVNDFQKGDIAEGYSVSREKKESFPLTVTSAQKNPTAFYLCASSMRAYYEQYFGPGTRLTVT.

V gene TRBV10-1 combines with J gene TRBJ1-1; no clear D gene. Per germline, CDR1 WNHNN and CDR2 SYGVQD (reference sequence). The CDR3 runs 15 residues. Trimming pared 0 bases from V and 1 base from J, leaving 9 bases between. CDR3 sequence reads: CASSESVASNTEAFF. In DNA form, the CDR3 reads TGCGCCAGCAGTGAGTCAGTAGCTTCGAACACTGAAGCTTTCTTT.

CDR3: CASSLWKTGSTDTQYF. CDR3 coding DNA: TGTGCCAGCAGCTTATGGAAGACAGGCAGCACAGATACGCAGTATTTT. The chain couples TRBV7-9 to TRBJ2-3; D may be TRBD1 (6 bases). Trimming removed 2 bases at V and 0 bases at J, with 12 bases between. This CDR3 contains 16 residues. The germline gives CDR1 SEHNR, CDR2 FQNEAQ (reference sequence).

The genes are TRBV5-1 and TRBJ2-6; D perhaps matches TRBD1 (5 bases). V gave up 2 bases and J gave up 1 base, with 13 bases separating them. The CDR3 covers 17 residues. In germline, CDR1 is SGHRS, CDR2 YFSETQ. The CDR3 spells CASSFQGIPSGANVLTF. DNA of the CDR3: TGCGCCAGCAGCTTTCAGGGTATCCCTTCTGGGGCCAACGTCCTGACTTTC.